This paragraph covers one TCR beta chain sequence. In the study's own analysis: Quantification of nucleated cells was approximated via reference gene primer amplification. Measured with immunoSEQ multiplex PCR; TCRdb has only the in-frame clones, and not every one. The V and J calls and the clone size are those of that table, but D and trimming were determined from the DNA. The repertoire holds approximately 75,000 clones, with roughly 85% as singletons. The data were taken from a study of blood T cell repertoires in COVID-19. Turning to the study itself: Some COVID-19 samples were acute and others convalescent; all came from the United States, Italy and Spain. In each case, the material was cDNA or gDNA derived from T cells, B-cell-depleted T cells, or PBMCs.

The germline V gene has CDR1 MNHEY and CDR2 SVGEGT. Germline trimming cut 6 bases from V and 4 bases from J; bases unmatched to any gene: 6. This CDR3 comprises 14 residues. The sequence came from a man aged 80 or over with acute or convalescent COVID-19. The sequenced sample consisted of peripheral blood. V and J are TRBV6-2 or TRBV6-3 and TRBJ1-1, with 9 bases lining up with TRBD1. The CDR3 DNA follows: TGTGCCAGCAGCCTGGGACAGGGTATCACTGAAGCTTTCTTT. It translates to CASSLGQGITEAFF.